Following are 7 T cell receptor beta chains from one sample sequenced in a study of blood T cells in healthy people across ages. A second PCR, run for roughly 7 to 11 cycles, used a sample-barcoded 5' primer plus a J-beta primer mix. TCRdb itself ran the 5' RACE reads through MiXCR, one entry per CDR3 protein. The sample lists fewer than 1,200,000 distinct CDR3 sequences; under 30% were seen once. The same data also contributed to another study, on T cells of mothers and their children.

The sequenced sample consisted of blood. The receptors here all came from a girl aged 2 to 10 in good health.

This clonotype was observed a handful of times. The gene calls are TRBV6-2 or TRBV6-3 and TRBJ1-1; tentative D call: TRBD1 (5 bases). The V end lost 3 bases, the J end lost 1 base, and 12 bases lay between the germline ends. From germline, CDR1 is MNHEY and CDR2 SVGEGT. The CDR3 length is 15 residues. CDR3 DNA sequence: TGTGCCAGCAGTTATTGGGGGACGGCGAACACTGAAGCTTTCTTT. Translation gives CASSYWGTANTEAFF.

V usage is TRBV25-1 and J usage is TRBJ2-1, with a weak D call TRBD2 (6 bases). The CDR3 covers 13 residues. Germline CDR1 and CDR2: MGHDK and SYGVNS. V was trimmed by 4 bases and J by 13 bases, leaving 17 bases between them. CDR3 nucleotides: TGTGCCAGCAGTGCACAGAGGCGGGGTGAACAGTTCTTC. Amino acids: CASSAQRRGEQFF.

This clonotype came up a few times. The V gene is TRBV20-1, the J gene TRBJ2-1; 9 bases match TRBD2. Trimming cost V 6 bases and J 8 bases; bases outside gene matches: 14. The CDR3 covers 15 residues. The germline gives CDR1 DFQATT, CDR2 SNEGSKA (reference sequence). The CDR3 spells CSANKLAGLRDEQFF. In DNA form, the CDR3 reads TGCAGTGCCAACAAACTAGCGGGTCTTAGGGATGAGCAGTTCTTC.

This clonotype was detected only a few times. This rearrangement joins TRBV14 to TRBJ2-7; D remains unclear. This CDR3 is built from 14 residues. Per the germline V gene, CDR1 is SGHDN and CDR2 is FVKESK. The germline V and J ends were trimmed by 2 bases and 3 bases, with 11 bases remaining between them. In DNA form, the CDR3 reads TGTGCCAGCAGCCAATCCGGACCTTACTACGAGCAGTACTTC. Protein: CASSQSGPYYEQYF.

This clonotype was observed a few times. The chain employs TRBV4-1 and TRBJ2-3; 12 bases match TRBD2. V shed 4 bases and J 2 bases; nucleotides not matched to a gene: 7. This CDR3 has 17 amino acids. CDR1 and CDR2 from the germline V gene are MGHRA and YSYEKL. For the CDR3, the DNA is TGCGCCAGCAGCCGCACACTAGCGGGAGGTACCACAGATACGCAGTATTTT. Translating gives CASSRTLAGGTTDTQYF.

The J gene is TRBJ2-3, the V gene TRBV7-6; D is ambiguous. Per the germline V gene, CDR1 is SGHVS and CDR2 is FNYEAQ. Between the trimmed V and J ends, which lost 1 base and 0 bases, there was a span of 11 bases. CDR3 length: 16 residues. DNA of the CDR3: TGTGCCAGCAGCTTAGGAATACGGATAAGCACAGATACGCAGTATTTT. Translation gives CASSLGIRISTDTQYF.

The DNA of the CDR3 is TGTGCCACCAAAGAGGGCCTGACCTACGAGCAGTACTTC. This sequence encodes CATKEGLTYEQYF. This chain connects TRBV10-3 to TRBJ2-7, with D possibly matching TRBD2 (5 bases). CDR3 length equals 13 residues. CDR1 and CDR2 from the germline V gene are ENHRY and SYGVKD. Trimming removed 10 bases from V and 2 bases from J, with 15 bases in between.